This T cell receptor beta chain was profiled in a study of PD-1 blockade in classical Hodgkin lymphoma. Time point in this sample: newly diagnosed, previously untreated cHL patient sample. The study compared against PBMCs from newly diagnosed, untreated classical Hodgkin lymphoma. V lost 3 bases, J lost 0 bases, and 0 bases stayed unmatched. There are 14 residues in the CDR3. Germline loops: CDR1 SGHDT, CDR2 YYEEEE. Study outcomes and limitations: At baseline, newly diagnosed patients reportedly showed less TCR diversity than healthy donors.

TCRdb's table, derived via immunoSEQ multiplex PCR, lists solely in-frame clones and lacks some. This sample yields fewer than 35,000 clones, of which 85% to 95% are seen a single time; 2.3% belongs to the top ten. As to this clone: The antigen remains undetermined.

The sequence came from a human donor with classical Hodgkin lymphoma. The sequencing input was peripheral blood mononuclear cells (PBMCs). This sequence joins TRBV5-6 and TRBJ2-3; 8 positions match TRBD2. The CDR3 is CASSSGGSTDTQYF. CDR3 nucleotides: TGTGCCAGCAGCTCGGGGGGGAGCACAGATACGCAGTATTTT.